Listed below are T cell receptor beta chains from one sample, sequenced in a study of molecular identifiers for immune sequencing clone quantification. In TCRdb, the PCR reads were re-called with MiXCR into one record per CDR3 protein. Among approximately 590,000 distinct CDR3 sequences listed, 25% were seen once. Sequencing was carried out using naive CD8+ T cells from blood, with Jurkat cell RNA spiked in. The receptors shown here come from a human donor in good health. Some libraries in this study had Jurkat cell RNA spiked in. Each CDR3 is given with its conserved first and last residue. A D gene is named only where the DNA matches it firmly. Size is omitted from some rows. Given values are once, few, many or a class for expanded clones.

V gene: TRBV10-2; J gene: TRBJ1-5; D gene: -; clone size: -; CDR3 protein: CASREGVDSNQPQHF; CDR3 DNA: TGCGCCAGCAGGGAGGGTGTTGATAGCAATCAGCCCCAGCATTTT
V gene: TRBV11-2; J gene: TRBJ2-7; D gene: -; clone size: -; CDR3 protein: CARSFPGAAAQYF; CDR3 DNA: TGTGCCCGCAGCTTCCCGGGGGCTGCCGCGCAGTACTTC
V gene: TRBV25-1; J gene: TRBJ2-2; D gene: -; clone size: many; CDR3 protein: CASEDSPYGELFF; CDR3 DNA: TGTGCCAGCGAGGACAGCCCGTACGGGGAGCTGTTTTTT
V gene: TRBV19; J gene: TRBJ2-3; D gene: -; clone size: many; CDR3 protein: CASSREADAGFSTDTQYF; CDR3 DNA: TGTGCCAGTAGTAGAGAAGCGGATGCCGGTTTTAGCACAGATACGCAGTATTTT
V gene: TRBV7-9; J gene: TRBJ2-7; D gene: -; clone size: -; CDR3 protein: CASRPDVSYEQYF; CDR3 DNA: TGTGCCAGCAGACCGGACGTCTCCTACGAGCAGTACTTC
V gene: TRBV4-1; J gene: TRBJ2-1; D gene: -; clone size: many; CDR3 protein: CASSPRETSGEQFF; CDR3 DNA: TGCGCCAGCAGCCCCCGGGAAACCTCCGGTGAGCAGTTCTTC
V gene: TRBV27; J gene: TRBJ1-2; D gene: -; clone size: many; CDR3 protein: CASSLSGRSSNYTF; CDR3 DNA: TGTGCCAGCAGTTTATCCGGCAGGAGCAGTAACTACACCTTC
V gene: TRBV28; J gene: TRBJ2-7; D gene: -; clone size: many; CDR3 protein: CASSLGGTVAYEQYF; CDR3 DNA: TGTGCCAGCAGTTTAGGAGGGACGGTTGCCTACGAGCAGTACTTC
V gene: TRBV30; J gene: TRBJ1-6; D gene: TRBD1; clone size: many; CDR3 protein: CAWSSGQGSSPLHF; CDR3 DNA: TGTGCCTGGAGTTCCGGACAGGGGAGTTCACCCCTCCACTTT
V gene: TRBV12-3/TRBV12-4; J gene: TRBJ2-1; D gene: TRBD1; clone size: -; CDR3 protein: CASSYWDRAYNEQFF; CDR3 DNA: TGTGCCAGCAGTTATTGGGACAGGGCTTACAATGAGCAGTTCTTC
V gene: TRBV25-1; J gene: TRBJ2-5; D gene: TRBD1; clone size: -; CDR3 protein: CASSPPARGQAETQYF; CDR3 DNA: TGTGCCAGCAGTCCCCCGGCGAGGGGGCAGGCGGAGACCCAGTACTTC
V gene: TRBV6-2/TRBV6-3; J gene: TRBJ2-7; D gene: -; clone size: many; CDR3 protein: CASSPGKVHEQYF; CDR3 DNA: TGTGCCAGCAGTCCCGGGAAGGTTCACGAGCAGTACTTC
V gene: TRBV20-1; J gene: TRBJ2-7; D gene: TRBD2; clone size: few; CDR3 protein: CSAEPLLAVSSYEQYF; CDR3 DNA: TGCAGTGCTGAACCCCTACTAGCGGTGAGCTCCTACGAGCAGTACTTC
V gene: TRBV7-8; J gene: TRBJ1-2; D gene: -; clone size: -; CDR3 protein: CASSLEDRTNYGYTF; CDR3 DNA: TGTGCCAGCAGCTTAGAGGACAGAACTAACTATGGCTACACCTTC
V gene: TRBV5-4; J gene: TRBJ2-5; D gene: -; clone size: -; CDR3 protein: CASSWGRVEETQYF; CDR3 DNA: TGTGCCAGCAGCTGGGGTAGGGTTGAAGAGACCCAGTACTTC